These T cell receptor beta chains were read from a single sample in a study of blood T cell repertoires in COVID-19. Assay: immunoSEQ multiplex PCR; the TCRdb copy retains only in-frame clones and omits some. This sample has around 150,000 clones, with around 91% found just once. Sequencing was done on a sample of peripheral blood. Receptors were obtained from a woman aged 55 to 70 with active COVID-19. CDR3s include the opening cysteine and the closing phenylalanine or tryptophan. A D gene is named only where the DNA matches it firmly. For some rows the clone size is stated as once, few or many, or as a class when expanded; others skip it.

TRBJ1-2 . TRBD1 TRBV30 TGTGCCTGGAGTACCACCGGGACAGGCGGCAGTGGCTACACCTTC CAWSTTGTGGSGYTF
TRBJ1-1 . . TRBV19 TGTGCCAGTAGTATTATGCAGGGAGGGACTGAAGCTTTCTTT CASSIMQGGTEAFF
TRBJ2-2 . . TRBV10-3 TGTGCCATCGAGGAGACCGACACCGGGGAGCTGTTTTTT CAIEETDTGELFF
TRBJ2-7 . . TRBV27 TGTGCCAGCAGAGGGCTGCTCCAGGGGGAGCAGTACTTC CASRGLLQGEQYF
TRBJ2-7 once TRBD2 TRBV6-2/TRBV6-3 TGTGCCAGCAGTTCCGGACTAGCGGGAGCCTACGAGCAGTACTTC CASSSGLAGAYEQYF
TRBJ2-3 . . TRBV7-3 TGTGCCAGCAGCTTAGGCTACGGGACTGGCACAGATACGCAGTATTTT CASSLGYGTGTDTQYF
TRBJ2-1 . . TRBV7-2 TGTGCCAGCAGCTCCTACAGGGAAGGTGGGCAGTTCTTC CASSSYREGGQFF
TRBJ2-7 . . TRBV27 TGTGCCAGCAGTTTAGGACTATCCTACGAGCAGTACTTC CASSLGLSYEQYF
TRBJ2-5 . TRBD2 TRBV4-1 TGCGCCAGCAGCCGGGGACTAGCGGGAGGGCCGCAAGAGACCCAGTACTTC CASSRGLAGGPQETQYF
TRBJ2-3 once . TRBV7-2 TGTGCCAGCAGCTTAGGTTTTGGGGCGGATACGCAGTATTTT CASSLGFGADTQYF
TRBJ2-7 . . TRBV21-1 TGTGCCAGCAGCAAGGGACTAGCGGGAGGACCCTACGAGCAGTACTTC CASSKGLAGGPYEQYF
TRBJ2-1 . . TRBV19 TGTGCCAGTACCCCAATCGCGGGGGCCTCCTACAATGAGCAGTTCTTC CASTPIAGASYNEQFF
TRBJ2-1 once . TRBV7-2 TGTGCCAGCAGCTTAGGGACCAGGGTAGAAGGTGAGCAGTTCTTC CASSLGTRVEGEQFF
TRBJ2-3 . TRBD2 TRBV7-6 TGTGCCAGCAGCCTCCAGCGGGAGCGCTCAGATACGCAGTATTTT CASSLQRERSDTQYF
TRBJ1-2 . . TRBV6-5 TGTGCCAGCAGTTACTCGCGGACAGTTGGTGGCTACACCTTC CASSYSRTVGGYTF
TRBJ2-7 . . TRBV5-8 TGTGCCAGCAGCTTACGGCCCCTTGGGGCATACGAGCAGTACTTC CASSLRPLGAYEQYF
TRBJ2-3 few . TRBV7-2 TGTGCCAGCAGCTTAAGGGCCACCCCGGGGTCGCCGGATACGCAGTATTTT CASSLRATPGSPDTQYF
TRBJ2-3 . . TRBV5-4 TGTGCCAGCAGCCCTACGGGGGTCGCAGGCACAGATACGCAGTATTTT CASSPTGVAGTDTQYF
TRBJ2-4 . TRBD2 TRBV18 TGTGCCAGCACTCCACGTGGGGGACTAGCGGGAGAGACGGGCAACATTCAGTACTTC CASTPRGGLAGETGNIQYF
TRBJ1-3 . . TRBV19 TGTGCCAGAGGGGCTGGGTCTAATAGGTCTGGAAACACCATATATTTT CARGAGSNRSGNTIYF
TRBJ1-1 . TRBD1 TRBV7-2 TGTGCCAGCAGCGAACGACAGGGGAGGAACACTGAAGCTTTCTTT CASSERQGRNTEAFF
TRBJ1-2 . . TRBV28 TGTGCCAGCAGTTTTTGGAGGGATTCTGGCTACACCTTC CASSFWRDSGYTF
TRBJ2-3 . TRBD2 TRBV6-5 TGTGCCTCCCGCAAAGCGGGAGCTGGCACAGATACGCAGTATTTT CASRKAGAGTDTQYF